This T cell receptor beta chain originates from a study of beta chain features in type 1 diabetes. Germline V lookup: CDR1 SQVTM, CDR2 ANQGSEA. The V gene end was trimmed by 4 bases and the J gene end by 6 bases; junction bases not matched to a gene: 4. CDR3 length: 13 residues. A note on this clone: Its target is unknown.

cDNA synthesis used the whole RNA isolate, giving expressed TCRB sequences. The study sequenced naive, central memory and regulatory T cell samples to an average of around 3.4 million reads. Libraries were prepared by immunoSEQ multiplex PCR; TCRdb keeps only in-frame clonotypes and omits some of them. This repertoire shows under 950,000 clones, about 17% found once; its top ten account for 0.023%. Whole-study results and caveats: Still unanswered here is whether HLA type influences TCRB rearrangement.

The source material was naive CD4+ T cells from blood. The TCR was taken from a woman under 30 in good health. This chain connects TRBV29-1 to TRBJ2-1; 9 positions agree with TRBD1. The CDR3 is CSVAGQGINEQFF. The CDR3, as DNA: TGCAGCGTTGCTGGACAGGGGATCAATGAGCAGTTCTTC.